This T cell receptor (beta chain) was sequenced in a study of T cell responses to AZD1222 COVID-19 vaccine. Details on this clone: The antigen is undetermined.

Generated by immunoSEQ multiplex PCR, the TCRdb table keeps only in-frame clones and is missing some. The sample carries around 83,000 clones, roughly 86% recorded once. Study-level findings and limits: Reportedly, nearly half of unique spike TCRs recognized epitopes outside B.1.351/B.1.1.7 mutations. Spike regions recognized by vaccine-associated CD4 TCRs spanned the protein, led by 160-218 and 743-854.

Germline values: CDR1 MNHEY, CDR2 SMNVEV (reference sequence). The CDR3 is 18 amino acids. V was pared by 6 bases and J by 1 base, with 19 bases between. This receptor was taken from an adult in good health. This chain links TRBV27 with TRBJ2-6; tentatively, D is TRBD1 or TRBD2 (6 bases each). This specimen consisted of peripheral blood, obtained on day 0 of AZD1222 vaccination. CDR3 region: CASRISGGHTSGANVLTF. CDR3 sequence (DNA): TGTGCCAGCAGAATCTCCGGGGGCCATACATCTGGGGCCAACGTCCTGACTTTC.